This T cell receptor beta chain was captured in a study of shared clonotypes between healthy human individuals (dated by TCRdb to the early 2020s). Describing the broader study: The cohort comprised a couple of women and a few men aged 18 to 49 years. To estimate repertoire size and how much clonotype sharing occurs between individuals, the study deeply sequenced the blood TCR repertoires of five healthy adults. Libraries were prepared and TCR repertoires were sequenced by different laboratories using diverse techniques, in order to increase sequencing depth and limit assay-specific biases. Per donor, leukapheresis produced somewhere between about 0.85 and 9.5 billion PBMCs. For each donor, three plates each were used for CD4 naive and CD4 memory, two plates were used for CD8 naive, and one plate was used for CD8 memory.

The investigation overall reported the following: Compared with non-shared clonotypes, clonotypes shared by all four sorted-subset donors had higher generation probabilities. Rarefaction of sorted-subset datasets indicated incomplete sequencing despite the large sequencing depth. Naive subsets generally had larger estimated clonotype richness than memory subsets. The genetic and exposure-history diversity represented was limited by the small number of donors. Sharing across several donors was observed for around 5% of naive CD4, 3.5% of naive CD8, 2% to 2.5% of memory CD4, and around 0.4% of memory CD8 clonotypes. Based on pairwise subsampling, the degree of clonotype sharing among donors was expected to be affected by sequencing depth. Sampling was limited to blood, and TCR repertoires in tissue likely differ from TCR repertoires in blood.

About this clone itself: This clone's antigen is unknown. No much larger clonotype is one base removed from it; base qualities were not supplied.

The germline V gene (reference sequence) yields WNHNN for CDR1 and SYGVQD for CDR2. Taken from cysteine to phenylalanine, the CDR3 has 13 residues. Kept here is only the CDR3 DNA, which spans 39 bases and is read in frame from base 1. Here V drops 5 bases and J drops 3 bases, and the junction holds 3 bases not matched to any gene. The donors were healthy, HIV-negative adults who had no recently reported acute infections or vaccinations. Only Caucasian adults living in Nashville, Tennessee, USA were represented among the donors. CD4+ T cells were enriched by magnetic negative selection, after which naive cells were positively selected on CD45RA and the negative fraction was taken as the memory subset. Blood was obtained by leukapheresis, after which PBMCs were separated by Ficoll-Histopaque density gradient centrifugation and cryopreserved in liquid nitrogen vapor phase. Purity and quantity of every magnetically sorted T cell population were checked by analytical flow cytometry. From each sorted fraction, genomic DNA was isolated and quantified by UV absorbance on a Nanodrop 2000c.

Using the deep immunoSEQ assay, multiplex PCR amplified TCR CDR3 regions from genomic DNA. For each cell subset, the extracted genomic DNA was distributed evenly across all wells of several immunoSEQ 96-well plates, and each plate served as one replicate. For sorted subsets, 200 ng of genomic DNA, equivalent to roughly 33,000 T cell genomes, went into each replicate PCR. Purified libraries were measured with a Qubit 3.0 fluorometer, size-checked on a Bioanalyzer 2100, and measured again with the KAPA Library Quantification kit. Each immunoSEQ 96-well plate was sequenced on its own single-read 150-cycle Illumina NextSeq 550 flow cell. Processing in the source paper ran as follows. Because the immunoSEQ output held only junctional sequences and lacked quality scores, the filtering could not match the filtering applied to full-length reads. To assign V/J genes and CDR3, sequences were annotated using PyIR, a Python wrapper for IgBLAST v1.9, with IMGT germline references. Reads were filtered out if the reads had weak V/J assignments (E-value above 1e-6), no CDR3, stop codons, out-of-frame junctions, or ambiguous translated residues. V3J clonotypes were defined by identical inferred V gene, J gene, and CDR3 amino acid sequence. To compute the percentage overlap between repertoires, the number of shared unique clonotypes was divided by the size of the smaller repertoire. Richness of each repertoire was evaluated using RTK rarefaction, the Chao1 estimator, and Recon v2.1 estimates of unobserved clonotypes. OLGA was used to compute generation probabilities for all TCRbeta clonotypes that the gDNA method yielded from four donors. TCRdb took this table from immuneACCESS and kept in-frame rearrangements with V and J called. Such tables lack part of the clones; where checked against another copy, unresolved V genes explain under half of the gap, and the rest is unexplained. The V and J calls and the clone size are those of that table, but D and trimming were determined from the DNA. Present in this sample are some 2,000,000 clones, approximately 96% of which were seen just once. The top ten clones comprise around 0.13% of the sample.

The sample was naive CD4+ T cells sorted from blood. In the paper's terms, the cell subset or site label means: CD45RA+ positively selected. This clonotype originated in a young man in good health. This chain is built from TRBV10-1 and TRBJ2-7, with 8 bases aligning to TRBD1. The CDR3 corresponds to CASSFGQGYEQYF. The DNA sequence is TGCGCCAGCAGTTTCGGACAGGGCTACGAGCAGTACTTC.